Sequencing of this TCR beta chain was carried out in a study of metastatic and nonmetastatic thyroid tumors. Study-wide background: Samples came from malignant and benign thyroid patients, and repertoires were compared across blood and tumor or nodule tissue.

Trimming removed 6 bases from V and 0 bases from J, with 10 bases in between. CDR3 length: 14 amino acids. Germline values: CDR1 SNHLY, CDR2 FYNNEI. TCRdb reprocessed the PCR reads using MiXCR. The table has 20,000 to 25,000 clones, around 20% seen once. Before thyroid surgery, none of the patients had received any treatment. This clone was seen more than once but under ten times. The TCR was taken from a male donor with papillary thyroid cancer or a benign thyroid nodule (not recorded which). Some clones in this sample may be carry-over from other donors' samples. Sequencing was performed on adjacent normal tissue. This rearrangement joins TRBV2 to TRBJ2-3; maybe TRBD2 (6 bases). The DNA of the CDR3 is TGTGCCAGCAGGCTAGCGCCTAGCACAGATACGCAGTATTTT. Translated: CASRLAPSTDTQYF.